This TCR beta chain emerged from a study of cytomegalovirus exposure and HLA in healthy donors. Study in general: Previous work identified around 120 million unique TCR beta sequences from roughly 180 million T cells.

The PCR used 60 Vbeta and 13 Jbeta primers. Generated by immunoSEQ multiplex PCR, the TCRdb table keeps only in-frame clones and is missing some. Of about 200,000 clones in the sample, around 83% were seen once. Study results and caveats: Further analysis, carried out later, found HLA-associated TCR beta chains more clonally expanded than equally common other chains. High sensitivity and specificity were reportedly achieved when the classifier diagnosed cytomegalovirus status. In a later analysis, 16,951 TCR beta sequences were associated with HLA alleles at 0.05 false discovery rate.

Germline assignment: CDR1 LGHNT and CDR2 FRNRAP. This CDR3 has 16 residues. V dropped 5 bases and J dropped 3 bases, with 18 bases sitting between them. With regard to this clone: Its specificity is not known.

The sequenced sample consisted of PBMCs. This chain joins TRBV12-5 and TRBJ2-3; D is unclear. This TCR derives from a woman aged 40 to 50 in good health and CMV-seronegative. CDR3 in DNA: TGTGCTAGTGGTGATCAAGTAGTCGCGATGACAGATACGCAGTATTTT. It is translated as CASGDQVVAMTDTQYF.